This record looks at one T cell receptor (beta chain) sequence and its context. The CDR3 is 15 amino acids. V was clipped by 5 bases and J by 5 bases, with 19 bases between them. The germline V gene encodes CDR1 SGHTA and CDR2 FQGNSA. This entry is derived from a study of blood T cell repertoires in COVID-19. Study at large: The United States, Italy and Spain supplied acute and convalescent COVID-19 samples. In each case, the material was cDNA or gDNA derived from T cells, B-cell-depleted T cells, or PBMCs.

How the authors handled the data: From reference gene primer amplification, estimates of nucleated cell counts were derived. Some clones are missing from TCRdb's copy, which holds only in-frame ones; the method was immunoSEQ multiplex PCR. D and trimming come from the DNA, and the V and J calls and clone size come from that table. Of 70,000 to 80,000 clones in the sample, more than 80% were seen once. The receptor's source is a woman aged 80 or older with active or convalescent COVID-19. The rearrangement links TRBV7-2 to TRBJ2-7, with a possible D match to TRBD2 (6 bases). Sequencing used peripheral blood. CDR3 sequence: CASSPPGVEANEQYF. DNA of the CDR3: TGTGCCAGCAGCCCCCCGGGGGTCGAAGCGAACGAGCAGTACTTC. The full variable domain, rest sourced from reference TRBV7-2 and TRBJ2-7, is GAGVSQSPSNKVTEKGKDVELRCDPISGHTALYWYRQSLGQGLEFLIYFQGNSAPDKSGLPSDRFSAERTGGSVSTLTIQRTQQEDSAVYLCASSPPGVEANEQYFGPGTRLTVT.